The rows below give T cell receptor beta chains drawn from one sample of a study of T cell changes during pregnancy in multiple sclerosis. Data came from immunoSEQ multiplex PCR; TCRdb stores just in-frame clones and leaves some out. The repertoire has approximately 64,000 clones, roughly 90% of them found once; the top ten carry 2.3%. Specimen: peripheral blood, collected in the first trimester of pregnancy. The receptors originated from a female donor with multiple sclerosis, enrolled in a pregnancy study. Both conserved end residues are part of each CDR3. Rows may omit the clone size; those that give it use once, few, many or a size class.

size	V	J	CDR3
-	TRBV13	TRBJ2-3	CASSLTYEESDTQYF
-	TRBV7-9	TRBJ1-1	CASSLGQGVYTEAFF
few	TRBV2	TRBJ1-3	CASGDRGLGNTIYF
-	TRBV28	TRBJ2-5	CASSLFRLAGELETQYF
-	TRBV5-1	TRBJ2-7	CASSLVRGSYEQYF
-	TRBV29-1	TRBJ2-2	CSIQGTGELFF
-	TRBV19	TRBJ2-1	CASSETSGRLNEQFF
-	TRBV7-8	TRBJ1-1	CASSDRGLGAFF
once	TRBV5-4	TRBJ2-2	CASSFGRDTGELFF
-	TRBV27	TRBJ2-1	CASSFAGLAKFF
few	TRBV16	TRBJ2-5	CASSHSGTAQTQYF
-	TRBV7-8	TRBJ2-2	CASSSSGRAGLTGELFF
-	TRBV28	TRBJ1-1	CASSFRGVELVNTEAFF
-	TRBV2	TRBJ2-2	CASSELRTGGNTGELFF
-	TRBV10-3	TRBJ2-1	CAIRGQGENEQFF
-	TRBV7-9	TRBJ1-5	CASSPLTGPNQPQHF
-	TRBV28	TRBJ2-7	CASSLLLVEQYF
-	TRBV19	TRBJ2-3	CASRRTGDTDTQYF
-	TRBV5-1	TRBJ2-7	CASSLGDRGEQYF
-	TRBV6-5	TRBJ2-1	CASSYLGGGNEQFF
many	TRBV4-1	TRBJ1-2	CASSQRQGDMNYGYTF
-	TRBV6-5	TRBJ2-1	CASSTTSGSPNEQFF
-	TRBV11-3	TRBJ2-2	CASSLHGQGAGELFF
-	TRBV29-1	TRBJ1-2	CSVEDGGAGSYGYTF
once	TRBV5-1	TRBJ2-7	CASSLDDYSYEQYF
-	TRBV11-3	TRBJ2-7	CASSLTTGYEQYF
-	TRBV5-4	TRBJ2-2	CASSREASRITGELFF
-	TRBV5-1	TRBJ2-7	CASSLTGTSGTYEQYF
once	TRBV7-2	TRBJ2-1	CASSYSGVVNEQFF
-	TRBV7-2	TRBJ1-1	CASSLLQSEAFF
-	TRBV7-2	TRBJ2-2	CASSQDRERNTGELFF
-	TRBV4-3	TRBJ2-1	CASSQDSSEYNEQFF
-	TRBV19	TRBJ2-1	CASSWTSSYNEQFF
once	TRBV6-5	TRBJ2-5	CASSYSSGLALETQYF
-	TRBV5-5	TRBJ1-4	CASSSVRETNEKLFF
-	TRBV28	TRBJ2-1	CASSQRRETYNEQFF
-	TRBV19	TRBJ2-6	CASSGPSGANVLTF
-	TRBV15	TRBJ2-2	CATSRDIPGGEDGELFF
-	TRBV4-2	TRBJ2-7	CASSAGQGSYEQYF
-	TRBV7-9	TRBJ2-5	CASSHGLETQYF
-	TRBV5-4	TRBJ2-6	CASSRPAGGITGANVLTF
-	TRBV21-1	TRBJ2-3	CASSVGLPDADTQYF